This T cell receptor (beta chain) was identified in a study of blood T cell repertoires in COVID-19 (TCRdb year 2020). Background on the whole study: The collaborator samples originated in the United States, Italy and Spain and spanned the acute and convalescent phases of COVID-19. A de-identified subject ID, COVID-19 status, age in years and sex were almost always included in the sample metadata. Subjects who had been exposed to COVID-19, were actively infected with it, or had recovered from it provided the deeply sampled blood TCRbeta repertoires that made up the dataset. The material from the prospective study consisted of cDNA or gDNA derived from T cells, B-cell-depleted T cells, or PBMCs. The samples were drawn from the first 160 participants of the ongoing ImmuneRACE study and from more than 1,000 subjects provided by 6 global collaborators. Where HLA class I and class II types were available, the types were taken from metadata supplied by the sample provider, not from assay-based typing. A freely available public database, intended as a resource for researchers studying the immune response to SARS-CoV-2, is where the repertoires were released.

Summary of the overall study and its limitations: Clinical and demographic metadata were provided uncurated, with the amount varying by source and participant.

On this clone itself: Its antigen remains unidentified. Base qualities are not at hand, and no much larger clone is one base apart.

Looking up the germline V gene (reference sequence) yields CDR1 LNHDA and CDR2 SQIVND. From the cysteine up to the phenylalanine, the CDR3 has a length of 15 residues. Of all the DNA, just the CDR3 is kept, 45 bases in frame from base 1. Here V drops 4 bases and J drops 5 bases, and the junction holds 8 bases not matched to any gene. Collaborating institutions collected whole blood in K2EDTA tubes following their own protocols. For TCRbeta analysis, collaborator samples were shipped as frozen whole blood, as isolated PBMCs, or as DNA extracted from either sample type. The immunoSEQ Assay, a bias-controlled multiplex PCR, was used to amplify TCRbeta CDR3 regions from genomic DNA. From the authors' description of their analysis: Nucleated cell counts per sample were estimated from amplification of reference gene primers within the assay. To quantify the absolute abundance of each unique TCRbeta CDR3 rearrangement, sequence reads were collapsed and filtered. For each sample, productive Simpson clonality was calculated as the square root of Simpson's diversity index over productive rearrangements. Sourced from immuneACCESS, this table was stored by TCRdb with only in-frame sequences that have V and J called. A share of the clones is absent; for the studies checked, an unresolved V gene accounts for under half, and the remainder has no known explanation. The D gene and trimming were derived from the DNA, and the V and J assignments and clone size from that table. The sample data list 70,000 to 95,000 clones, and nearly 95% of these were observed just once. Around 4.7% of the sample lies in the top ten.

This TCR came from a human donor with active COVID-19. The donor label of this sample is uncertain. This chain is built from TRBV19 and TRBJ2-5, and 9 junction bases match TRBD1. Sequences were obtained from peripheral blood. The base sequence is TGTGCCAGTAGTACGAGGACAGGGGTAGGGGAGACCCAGTACTTC. This sequence encodes CASSTRTGVGETQYF.